This T cell receptor beta chain was sequenced in a study of vaccination and CD4 T cells after COVID-19 (dated by TCRdb to between 2021 and 2023). Regarding the complete study: Every convalescent patient had a positive nasal swab PCR test for SARS-CoV-2, with mild disease in about 9 patients and severe disease in one. Culture stimuli were overlapping spike peptide pools from SARS-CoV-2 and from the common cold coronaviruses HCoV-NL63, HCoV-OC43 and HCoV-229E. Control cultures received a CEFX viral epitope pool as the positive control, an HIV-1 Nef peptide pool as the negative control, or no peptide. The convalescent cohort comprised six males and four females, including two Hispanic individuals, seven Caucasians, two Asians and one multiracial person. Post-vaccine blood samples were obtained a median of around 67 days after the second vaccine dose, with a range of about 14 to 241 days. Post-COVID blood samples from convalescent patients were collected a median of roughly 100 days after diagnosis, with a range of 35 to 161 days. Two doses of either the Pfizer-BioNTech BNT162b2 vaccine (n=8) or the Moderna mRNA-1273 vaccine (n=2) were administered to participants. In 10 COVID-19 convalescent patients and a few infection-naive healthy vaccine recipients, researchers compared the spike-specific CD4+ TCR repertoire from before mRNA vaccination with the repertoire from after.

Summary of the overall study and its limitations: The median number of SARS-CoV-2-reactive clonotypes rose from 21 after infection to 38 after vaccination, but the change was not significant. Among the post-vaccine SARS-CoV-2-reactive clones in convalescent patients, a median approximately 90% showed up only after vaccination, which suggests vaccine-specific priming. The number of convalescent patients in the study was relatively small, and the study did not examine early timepoints following natural infection. In convalescent patients, nearly all vaccine-specific clones (304 of 307) were found to be mono-reactive for SARS-CoV-2 spike rather than cross-reactive with common cold coronaviruses.

This specimen's treatment or condition label, per the study, means: 10-day PBMC culture with coronavirus spike peptide pools or control peptides (ViraFEST assay). To expand antigen-specific T cells with peptide pools and then pick out the expanded clonotypes through TCR sequencing, the study relied on the ViraFEST assay. Positive SARS-CoV-2 PCR tests in the convalescent patients dated from March to December 2020, before Alpha, Beta and Delta variants emerged in the United States. Each well held approximately 2 million PBMCs cultured in IMDM containing about 5% human AB serum and 9 to 10 IU/ml IL-2, with 10 ug/ml peptide pools added. On days 3 and 7, half of the culture medium was replaced with fresh IL-2-containing medium. Once the cells had been in culture for less than 12 days, the EasySep CD4+ T cell isolation kit was used to isolate CD4+ T cells by negative selection. PBMCs were separated from whole blood using Ficoll-Paque Plus gradient centrifugation and then either used fresh or cryopreserved at -140C. In general, triplicate wells were set up for every culture condition.

On this clonotype: The antigen it binds to is not known. Per-nucleotide qualities are absent, and no much larger clonotype sits a single base away.

CDR1 and CDR2 are drawn from the germline V gene (reference sequence): LNHDA, SQIVND. Including cysteine and phenylalanine, the CDR3 has 15 amino acids. Just CDR3 DNA is preserved here, 45 bases in frame from base 1. V is shortened by 3 bases, J by 1 base, and the region joining them spans 11 bases. Receptors were amplified or captured by PCR. At the Johns Hopkins FTIC core, DNA from the cultured CD4+ T cells underwent TCR sequencing with the Oncomine TCR Beta short-read assay. The QIAamp micro DNA kit was used to extract genomic DNA from the cultured CD4+ T cells. Oncomine TCR Beta libraries made from cultured CD4+ T cells were pooled using unique dual indexes and sequenced on an Illumina iSeq 100. In the original analysis: Non-productive sequences were removed, and CDR3s not starting with C, not ending with F or W, or shorter than 7 amino acids were discarded. Antigen-specific clonotypes were identified using the MANAFEST web application through comparison of peptide-stimulated wells with reference and other culture wells. An FDR below 0.05, an odds ratio above 5, and a productive frequency above 0.1% in at least two of three replicate wells were required for clones to be considered positive. Cross-reactive clonotypes were defined as significantly expanded in both SARS-CoV-2 spike wells and at least one common cold coronavirus spike condition. CDR3 homology was assessed with Levenshtein distances (stringdist) and unrooted phylogenetic trees (ape) in R version 3.6.1. The raw public data were reprocessed by TCRdb itself: fastp quality trimming at Q25, MiXCR clonotype calling, in-frame beta chains only. Identical CDR3 proteins give one entry, which carries the most common genes and DNA. These V and J calls rely on TCRdb rather than the paper's analysis. The sample table lists roughly 4,200 distinct CDR3 sequences, roughly 20% of them with a count of one. Approximately 25% of the sample comes from the top ten.

The sequenced sample consisted of CD4+ T cells from blood, cultured in vitro. The TCR sequence derives from a human donor who had recovered from COVID-19. The sequence links TRBV19 to TRBJ2-3, with the D gene call left open. The DNA is TGTGCCAGTAGTATGAGGTTTATCGGCACAGATACGCAGTATTTT. Translated, it reads CASSMRFIGTDTQYF.